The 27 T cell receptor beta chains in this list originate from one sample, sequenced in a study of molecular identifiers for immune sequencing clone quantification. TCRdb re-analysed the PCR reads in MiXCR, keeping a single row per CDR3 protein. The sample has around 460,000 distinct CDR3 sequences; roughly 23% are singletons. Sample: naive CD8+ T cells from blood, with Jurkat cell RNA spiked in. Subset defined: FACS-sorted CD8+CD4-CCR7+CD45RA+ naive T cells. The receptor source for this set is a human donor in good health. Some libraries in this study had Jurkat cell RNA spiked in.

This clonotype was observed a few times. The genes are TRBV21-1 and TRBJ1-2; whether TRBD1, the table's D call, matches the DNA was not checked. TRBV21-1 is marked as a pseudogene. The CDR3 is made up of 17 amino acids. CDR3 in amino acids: CASSLRDKENFNYGYTF. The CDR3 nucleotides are TGTGCCAGCAGCCTCCGGGACAAAGAAAACTTTAACTATGGCTACACCTTC.

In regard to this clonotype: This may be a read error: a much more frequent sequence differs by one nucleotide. The CDR3, as DNA: TGTGCCAGCAGTTCAGCGGGCTACGAGCAGCACTTC. This translates into CASSSAGYEQHF. The V call is TRBV7-9, the J call TRBJ2-7, with D possibly being TRBD2 (6 bases). Germline V CDR1 and CDR2: SEHNR, FQNEAQ (reference sequence). CDR3 length equals 12 residues.

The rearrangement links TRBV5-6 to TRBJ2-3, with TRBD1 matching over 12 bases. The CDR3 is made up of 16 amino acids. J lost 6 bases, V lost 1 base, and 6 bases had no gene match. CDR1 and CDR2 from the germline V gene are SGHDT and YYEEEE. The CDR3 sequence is CASSLRDRGLWDTQYF. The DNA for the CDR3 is TGTGCCAGCAGCTTGAGGGACAGGGGGCTCTGGGATACGCAGTATTTT.

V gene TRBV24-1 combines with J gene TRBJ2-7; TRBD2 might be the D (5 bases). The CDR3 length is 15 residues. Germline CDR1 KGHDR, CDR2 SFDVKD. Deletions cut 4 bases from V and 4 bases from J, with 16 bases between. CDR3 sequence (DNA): TGTGCCACCAGTGACCCAGGAGCACGGGGATACGAGCAGTACTTC. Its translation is CATSDPGARGYEQYF.

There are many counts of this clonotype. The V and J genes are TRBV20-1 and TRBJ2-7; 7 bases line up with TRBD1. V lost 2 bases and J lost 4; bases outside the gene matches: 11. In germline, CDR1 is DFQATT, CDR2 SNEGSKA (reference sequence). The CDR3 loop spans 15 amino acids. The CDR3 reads CSARSTGQVGYEQYF. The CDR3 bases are TGCAGTGCTAGATCTACCGGACAGGTTGGTTACGAGCAGTACTTC.

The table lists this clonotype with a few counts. The CDR3 loop is CASSILAGGYGGELFF. The CDR3 coding sequence is TGTGCCAGTAGTATACTAGCGGGAGGATATGGCGGGGAGCTGTTTTTT. The chain has TRBV19 and TRBJ2-2; 11 bases are a match to TRBD2. The V gene's germline CDR1 is LNHDA and CDR2 SQIVND (reference sequence). The CDR3 sequence is 16 residues long. V was clipped by 2 bases and J by 7 bases; unmatched bases: 6.

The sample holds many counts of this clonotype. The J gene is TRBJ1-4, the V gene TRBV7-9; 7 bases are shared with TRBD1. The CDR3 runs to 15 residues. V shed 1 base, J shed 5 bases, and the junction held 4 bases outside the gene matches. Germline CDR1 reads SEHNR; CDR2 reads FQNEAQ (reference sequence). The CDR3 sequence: CASSLGQGSNEKLFF. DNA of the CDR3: TGTGCCAGCAGCTTAGGACAGGGAAGCAATGAAAAACTGTTTTTT.

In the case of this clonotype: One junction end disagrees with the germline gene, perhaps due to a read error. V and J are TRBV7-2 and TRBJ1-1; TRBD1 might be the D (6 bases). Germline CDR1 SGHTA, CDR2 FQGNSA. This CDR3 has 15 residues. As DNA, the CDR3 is TGTGCCAGCAGCTACAGACAGGAAGGTTTCGCTGAAGCTTCCTTT. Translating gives CASSYRQEGFAEASF. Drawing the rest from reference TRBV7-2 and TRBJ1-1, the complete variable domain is GAGVSQSPSNKVTEKGKDVELRCDPISGHTALYWYRQSLGQGLEFLIYFQGNSAPDKSGLPSDRFSAERTGGSVSTLTIQRTQQEDSAVYLCASSYRQEGFAEASFGQGTRLTVV.

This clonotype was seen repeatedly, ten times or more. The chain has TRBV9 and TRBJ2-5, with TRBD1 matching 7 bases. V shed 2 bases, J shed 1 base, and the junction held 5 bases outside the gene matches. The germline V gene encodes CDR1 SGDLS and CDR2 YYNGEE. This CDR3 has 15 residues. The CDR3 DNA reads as TGTGCCAGCAGCGTGTTGGGGACAGCCCAAGAGACCCAGTACTTC. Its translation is CASSVLGTAQETQYF.

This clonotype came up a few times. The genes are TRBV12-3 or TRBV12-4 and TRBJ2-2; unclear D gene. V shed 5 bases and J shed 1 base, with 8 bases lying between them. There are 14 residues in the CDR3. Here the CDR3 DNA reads TGTGCCAGCAGTGTATACAAGAACACCGGGGAGCTGTTTTTT. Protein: CASSVYKNTGELFF.

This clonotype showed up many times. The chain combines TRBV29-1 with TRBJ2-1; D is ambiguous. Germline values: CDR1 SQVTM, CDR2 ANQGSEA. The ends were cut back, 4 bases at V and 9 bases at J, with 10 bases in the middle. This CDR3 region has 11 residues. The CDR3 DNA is TGCAGCGTTGTGCAGGTAGCTGAGCAGTTCTTC. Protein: CSVVQVAEQFF.

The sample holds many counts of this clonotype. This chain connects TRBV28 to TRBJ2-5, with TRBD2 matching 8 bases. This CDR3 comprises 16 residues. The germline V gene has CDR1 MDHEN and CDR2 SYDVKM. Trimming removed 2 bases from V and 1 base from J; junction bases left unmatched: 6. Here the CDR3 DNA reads TGTGCCAGCAGTTTAACTTTACTAGCGGTCCAAGAGACCCAGTACTTC. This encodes CASSLTLLAVQETQYF.

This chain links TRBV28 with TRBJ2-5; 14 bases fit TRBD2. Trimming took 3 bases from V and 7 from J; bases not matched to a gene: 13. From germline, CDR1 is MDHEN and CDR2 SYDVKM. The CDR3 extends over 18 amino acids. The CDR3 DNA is TGTGCCAGCAGTTTCGGCGGGGGACTAGCGGGGGAGAGGACGACCCAGTACTTC. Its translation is CASSFGGGLAGERTTQYF.

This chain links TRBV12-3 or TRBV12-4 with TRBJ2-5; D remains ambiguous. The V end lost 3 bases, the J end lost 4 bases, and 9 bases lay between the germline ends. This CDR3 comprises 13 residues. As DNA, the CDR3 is TGTGCCAGCAGTTTGAACAGATTAGAGACCCAGTACTTC. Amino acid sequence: CASSLNRLETQYF.

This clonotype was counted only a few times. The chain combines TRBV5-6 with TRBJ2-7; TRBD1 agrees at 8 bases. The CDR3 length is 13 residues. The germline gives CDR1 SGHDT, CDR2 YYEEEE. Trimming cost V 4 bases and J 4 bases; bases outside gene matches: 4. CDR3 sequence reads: CASSTWTGYEQYF. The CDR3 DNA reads TGTGCCAGCAGCACCTGGACAGGGTACGAGCAGTACTTC.

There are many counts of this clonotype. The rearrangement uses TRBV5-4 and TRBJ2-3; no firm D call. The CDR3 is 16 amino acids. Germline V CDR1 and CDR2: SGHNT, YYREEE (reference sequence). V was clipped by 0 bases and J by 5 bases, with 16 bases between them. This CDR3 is CASSLAWNGEEDTQYF. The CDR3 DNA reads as TGTGCCAGCAGCTTGGCGTGGAACGGAGAAGAAGATACGCAGTATTTT.

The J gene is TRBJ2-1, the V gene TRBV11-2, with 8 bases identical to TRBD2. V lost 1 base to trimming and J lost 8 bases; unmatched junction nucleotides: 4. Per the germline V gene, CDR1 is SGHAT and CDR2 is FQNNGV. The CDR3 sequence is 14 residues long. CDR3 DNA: TGTGCCAGCAGCTTAGCAGCGGGAGCTTATGAGCAGTTCTTC. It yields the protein CASSLAAGAYEQFF.

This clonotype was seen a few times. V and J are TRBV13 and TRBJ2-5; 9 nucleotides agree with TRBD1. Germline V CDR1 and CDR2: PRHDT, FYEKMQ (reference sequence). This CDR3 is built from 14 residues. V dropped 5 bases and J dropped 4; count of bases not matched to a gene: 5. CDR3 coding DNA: TGTGCCAGCAGCCCCACAGGGGGCGCAGAGACCCAGTACTTC. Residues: CASSPTGGAETQYF. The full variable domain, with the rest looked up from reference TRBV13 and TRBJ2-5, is AAGVIQSPRHLIKEKRETATLKCYPIPRHDTVYWYQQGPGQDPQFLISFYEKMQSDKGSIPDRFSAQQFSDYHSELNMSSLELGDSALYFCASSPTGGAETQYFGPGTRLLVL.

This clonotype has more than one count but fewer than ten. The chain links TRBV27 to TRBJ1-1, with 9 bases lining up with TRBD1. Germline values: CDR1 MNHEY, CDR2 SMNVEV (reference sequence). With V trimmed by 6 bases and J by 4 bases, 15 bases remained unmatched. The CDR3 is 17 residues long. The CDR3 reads CASRQGTGGALGTEAFF. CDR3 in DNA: TGTGCCAGCAGACAGGGAACAGGGGGCGCTTTGGGCACTGAAGCTTTCTTT.

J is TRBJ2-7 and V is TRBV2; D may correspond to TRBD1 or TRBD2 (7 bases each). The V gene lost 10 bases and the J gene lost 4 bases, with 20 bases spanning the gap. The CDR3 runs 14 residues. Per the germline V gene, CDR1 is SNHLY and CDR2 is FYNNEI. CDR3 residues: CAIGGRDRTYEQYF. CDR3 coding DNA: TGTGCCATCGGGGGGCGGGACAGAACATACGAGCAGTACTTC.

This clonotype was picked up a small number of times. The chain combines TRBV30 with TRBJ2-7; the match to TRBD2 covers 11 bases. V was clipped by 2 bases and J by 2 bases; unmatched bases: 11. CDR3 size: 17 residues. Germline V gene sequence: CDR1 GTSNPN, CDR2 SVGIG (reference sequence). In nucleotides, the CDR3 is TGTGCCTGGAGTCTAATAGGGACTAGCGGTATCCCCTACGAGCAGTACTTC. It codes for CAWSLIGTSGIPYEQYF. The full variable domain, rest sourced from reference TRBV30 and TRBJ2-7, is SQTIHQWPATLVQPVGSPLSLECTVEGTSNPNLYWYRQAAGRGLQLLFYSVGIGQISSEVPQNLSASRPQDRQFILSSKKLLLSDSGFYLCAWSLIGTSGIPYEQYFGPGTRLTVT.

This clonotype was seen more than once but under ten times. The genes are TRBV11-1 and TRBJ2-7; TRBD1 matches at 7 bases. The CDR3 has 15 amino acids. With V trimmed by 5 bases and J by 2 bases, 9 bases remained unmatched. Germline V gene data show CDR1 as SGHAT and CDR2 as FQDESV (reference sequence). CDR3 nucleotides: TGTGCCAGCAGCCTCAACAGGGGTAGCGCCTACGAGCAGTACTTC. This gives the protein CASSLNRGSAYEQYF.

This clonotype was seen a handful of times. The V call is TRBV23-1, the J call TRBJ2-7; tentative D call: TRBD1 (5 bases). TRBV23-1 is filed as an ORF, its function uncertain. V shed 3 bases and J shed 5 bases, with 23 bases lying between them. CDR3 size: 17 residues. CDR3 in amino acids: CASSHLRPQGIWDEQYF. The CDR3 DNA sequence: TGCGCCAGCAGTCATCTTCGACCTCAGGGAATTTGGGACGAGCAGTACTTC.

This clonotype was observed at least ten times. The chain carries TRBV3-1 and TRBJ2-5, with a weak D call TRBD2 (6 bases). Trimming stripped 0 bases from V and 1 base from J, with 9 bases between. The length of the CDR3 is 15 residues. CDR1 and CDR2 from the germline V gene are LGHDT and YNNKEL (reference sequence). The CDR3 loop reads CASSQDSGVQETQYF. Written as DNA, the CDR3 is TGTGCCAGCAGCCAAGACTCGGGGGTCCAAGAGACCCAGTACTTC.

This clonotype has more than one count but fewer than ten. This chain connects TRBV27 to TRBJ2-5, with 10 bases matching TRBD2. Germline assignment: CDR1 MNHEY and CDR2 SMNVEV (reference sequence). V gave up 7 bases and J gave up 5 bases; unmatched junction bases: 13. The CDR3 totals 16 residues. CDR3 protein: CASIQGSGRSWETQYF. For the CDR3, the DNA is TGTGCCAGCATCCAAGGTAGCGGGAGGAGTTGGGAGACCCAGTACTTC.

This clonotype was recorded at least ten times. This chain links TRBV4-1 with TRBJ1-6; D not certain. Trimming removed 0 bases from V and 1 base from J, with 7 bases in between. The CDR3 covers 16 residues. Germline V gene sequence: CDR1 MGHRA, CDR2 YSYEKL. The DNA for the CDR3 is TGCGCCAGCAGCCAAGATCCGGGTTCCTATAATTCACCCCTCCACTTT. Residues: CASSQDPGSYNSPLHF.

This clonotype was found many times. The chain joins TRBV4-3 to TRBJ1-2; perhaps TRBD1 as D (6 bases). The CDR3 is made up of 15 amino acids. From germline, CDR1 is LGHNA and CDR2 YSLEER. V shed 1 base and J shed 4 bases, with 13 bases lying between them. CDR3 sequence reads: CASSQGTGIFYGYTF. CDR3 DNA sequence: TGCGCCAGCAGCCAAGGTACAGGGATATTCTATGGCTACACCTTC.